Listed below are T cell receptor beta chains from one sample, sequenced in a study of identical twins. MiXCR, run by TCRdb on the 5' RACE reads, gives a single entry per CDR3 protein. The repertoire has about 280,000 distinct CDR3 sequences, roughly 8.6% of them found once; the top ten carry 2.1%. These data were also filed under a second study, of yellow fever vaccine responses in identical twins.

The sample comprised memory (CD45RO+) T cells sorted from blood. The origin of the receptors is a young woman in good health. The CDR3 runs from the conserved cysteine through the conserved F or W. The order of the fields is clone size, V gene, D gene, J gene, CDR3 protein. A D gene is named only where the DNA matches it firmly. Only part of the rows carry a size: once, few, many, or a class if the clone is expanded.

few	TRBV2	.	TRBJ2-3	CASSSWRGPGRTDTQYF
few	TRBV20-1	.	TRBJ1-5	CSARVFGTDNQPQHF
few	TRBV28	.	TRBJ2-7	CASGLPLQMKAYEQYF
few	TRBV7-9	.	TRBJ2-1	CASSSLYLGNEQFF
many	TRBV10-1	TRBD2	TRBJ2-1	CASSDASGGAVYNEQFF
few	TRBV20-1	.	TRBJ2-1	CSARDDPHTAEQFF
few	TRBV7-2	TRBD1	TRBJ1-1	CASSPHGQGNAAEAFF
few	TRBV28	TRBD1	TRBJ2-3	CASSFRGGESTDTQYF
few	TRBV6-1	.	TRBJ1-1	CASRTDFYTEAFF
many	TRBV18	.	TRBJ2-3	CASSPILSSTDTQYF
few	TRBV27	.	TRBJ1-6	CASSRGSYNSPLHF
.	TRBV24-1	TRBD2	TRBJ2-1	CATSEPSGSTYNEQFF
.	TRBV20-1	.	TRBJ1-2	CSVSELRDGYTF
many	TRBV9	TRBD1	TRBJ2-1	CASSAPPPGQGYNEQFF
.	TRBV15	.	TRBJ2-3	CATSRDPTGTDTQYF
.	TRBV3-1	.	TRBJ2-5	CASSESMRSGQETQYF
.	TRBV2	TRBD1	TRBJ2-2	CASRAGTGKGELFF
.	TRBV18	.	TRBJ2-7	CASSFADGYEQYF
few	TRBV3-1	.	TRBJ2-3	CASSQDMGGPTYWDTQYF
few	TRBV28	.	TRBJ2-3	CARIGSTDTQYF
many	TRBV12-3/TRBV12-4	.	TRBJ1-5	CASSWGDSNQPQHF
many	TRBV18	.	TRBJ2-1	CASSPLGFYNEQFF
many	TRBV2	TRBD1	TRBJ1-2	CASSPGQGHGYTF